The 16 T cell receptor beta chains presented below share a single source sample, sequenced in a study of cytomegalovirus exposure and HLA in healthy donors. It was with 60 Vbeta and 13 Jbeta primers that the PCR ran. Sequencing used immunoSEQ multiplex PCR; TCRdb keeps in-frame clones, though not all of them. Of roughly 73,000 clones in the sample, 75% were seen once. Material for sequencing was PBMCs. These receptors originate from a man between 65 and 85 years old in good health and CMV-seronegative.

The chain joins TRBV19 to TRBJ1-3, with D possibly matching TRBD1 (6 bases). Germline V CDR1 and CDR2: LNHDA, SQIVND (reference sequence). CDR3 length equals 13 residues. Trimming took 4 bases from V and 3 from J, leaving 7 bases between them. This CDR3 reads CASSRTDGNTIYF. In DNA form, the CDR3 reads TGTGCCAGTAGTAGGACAGATGGAAACACCATATATTTT.

The chain couples TRBV18 to TRBJ1-3; 7 nucleotides agree with TRBD1. V trimming: 6 bases; J trimming: 0 bases; junction bases outside the gene matches: 2. In germline, CDR1 is KGHSH, CDR2 LQKENI. The CDR3 extends over 14 amino acids. The DNA for the CDR3 is TGTGCCAGCTCGCGACAGGGCTCTGGAAACACCATATATTTT. Its protein is CASSRQGSGNTIYF.

This clone was observed once. The chain is built from TRBV29-1 and TRBJ1-1; TRBD1 matches at 8 bases. Per the germline V gene, CDR1 is SQVTM and CDR2 is ANQGSEA. V trimming: 8 bases; J trimming: 7 bases; junction bases outside the gene matches: 6. The CDR3 is made up of 11 amino acids. The CDR3 loop reads CSSGQGVEAFF. CDR3 nucleotides: TGCAGCTCAGGACAGGGTGTTGAAGCTTTCTTT.

Only one count was recorded for this clone. The chain joins TRBV7-9 to TRBJ1-4, with TRBD1 matching 8 bases. With 6 bases clipped from V and 5 bases from J, the junction kept 5 bases outside the gene matches. The CDR3 spans 14 residues. Germline V gene sequence: CDR1 SEHNR, CDR2 FQNEAQ (reference sequence). DNA for the CDR3: TGTGCCAGCAGAAAGACAGGGGCGAATGAAAAACTGTTTTTT. This encodes CASRKTGANEKLFF.

This clone was detected once. This chain joins TRBV28 and TRBJ1-1; 12 bases align to TRBD1. Germline assignment: CDR1 MDHEN and CDR2 SYDVKM. The CDR3 covers 17 residues. The V gene end was trimmed by 7 bases and the J gene end by 4 bases; junction bases not matched to a gene: 13. In DNA, the CDR3 is TGTGCCAGCACCCCCCGGGACAGGGGGCGCCGAAGCACTGAAGCTTTCTTT. This sequence encodes CASTPRDRGRRSTEAFF.

The chain employs TRBV5-1 and TRBJ2-3, with 10 bases fitting TRBD2. From germline, CDR1 is SGHRS and CDR2 YFSETQ. The CDR3 has 16 amino acids. The V and J ends lost 4 bases and 2 bases, in that order; junction bases with no gene match: 7. CDR3 protein: CASSGIAGGFTDTQYF. CDR3 nucleotide sequence: TGCGCCAGCAGCGGTATAGCGGGAGGTTTCACAGATACGCAGTATTTT.

The J gene is TRBJ1-1, the V gene TRBV18, with TRBD1 identical over 9 bases. With 5 bases clipped from V and 5 bases from J, the junction kept 9 bases outside the gene matches. Germline V lookup: CDR1 KGHSH, CDR2 LQKENI. The CDR3 consists of 15 residues. The CDR3 DNA sequence: TGTGCCAGCTCATTCGCACAGGGGGCTGGAACTGAAGCTTTCTTT. Its protein product is CASSFAQGAGTEAFF.

The chain couples TRBV29-1 to TRBJ2-5, with D maybe TRBD1 (7 bases). CDR1 SQVTM and CDR2 ANQGSEA come from the germline V gene. The CDR3 loop spans 12 amino acids. V was trimmed by 4 bases and J by 6 bases, leaving 12 bases between them. The CDR3 DNA follows: TGCAGCGTTGGGGGGGACAGACAGACCCAGTACTTC. Protein sequence: CSVGGDRQTQYF.

The chain links TRBV11-2 to TRBJ2-3; the D gene is possibly TRBD2 (6 bases). With 1 base removed from V and 0 bases from J, the gap between germline ends came to 11 bases. Per germline, CDR1 SGHAT and CDR2 FQNNGV. CDR3 length: 16 amino acids. CDR3 amino acids: CASSLVGRGSTDTQYF. As DNA, the CDR3 is TGTGCCAGCAGCTTAGTAGGGCGGGGAAGCACAGATACGCAGTATTTT.

On this clone: An end of the junction differs from the germline gene, which may be a read error. The chain links TRBV6-1 to TRBJ2-3; 9 bases agree with TRBD2. This CDR3 has 15 residues. The V gene's germline CDR1 is MNHNS and CDR2 SASEGT. CDR3 sequence reads: CACRLAAPSTDTQYF. In DNA form, the CDR3 reads TGTGCCTGCAGACTAGCGGCGCCTAGCACAGATACGCAGTATTTT.

V is TRBV7-2 and J is TRBJ1-6; weak D call: TRBD1 (6 bases). This CDR3 region has 16 residues. The V end lost 2 bases, the J end lost 2 bases, and 10 bases lay between the germline ends. Per germline, CDR1 SGHTA and CDR2 FQGNSA. The CDR3 DNA sequence: TGTGCCAGCAGCTTATCTGGGGGCGCCTATAATTCACCCCTCCACTTT. It yields the protein CASSLSGGAYNSPLHF.

The V gene is TRBV7-9, the J gene TRBJ1-1; D remains unclear. The CDR3 totals 13 residues. V gave up 1 base and J gave up 4 bases, with 7 bases separating them. In germline, CDR1 is SEHNR, CDR2 FQNEAQ (reference sequence). The CDR3 reads CASSLEAGTEAFF. Written as DNA, the CDR3 is TGTGCCAGCAGCTTAGAGGCAGGCACTGAAGCTTTCTTT. The full variable domain, completed using reference TRBV7-9 and TRBJ1-1, is DTGVSQNPRHKITKRGQNVTFRCDPISEHNRLYWYRQTLGQGPEFLTYFQNEAQLEKSRLLSDRFSAERPKGSFSTLEIQRTEQGDSAMYLCASSLEAGTEAFFGQGTRLTVV.

This clone occurred a few times. J is TRBJ2-7 and V is TRBV5-6, with TRBD1 identical over 9 bases. Germline CDR1 is SGHDT and CDR2 is YYEEEE. V trimming: 3 bases; J trimming: 5 bases; junction bases outside the gene matches: 6. The CDR3 is made up of 14 amino acids. The CDR3, as DNA: TGTGCCAGCAGCTCGCACAGGGGGCGGGACGAGCAGTACTTC. Translation gives CASSSHRGRDEQYF.

This clone was counted a single time. V usage is TRBV9 and J usage is TRBJ2-1; 13 bases agree with TRBD2. V shed 5 bases and J 7 bases; nucleotides not matched to a gene: 6. The CDR3 is 15 residues long. Germline CDR1 is SGDLS and CDR2 is YYNGEE. The CDR3 nucleotides are TGTGCCAGCAGTCATACTAGCGGGGGGGCGAATGAGCAGTTCTTC. It yields the protein CASSHTSGGANEQFF.

The chain employs TRBV19 and TRBJ1-5; TRBD1 matches at 10 bases. The germline V gene encodes CDR1 LNHDA and CDR2 SQIVND (reference sequence). The junction had 4 bases not matched to a gene; V was cut back by 0 bases and J by 5 bases. The CDR3 is 16 amino acids. CDR3 region: CASSIEGQGTYQPQHF. The CDR3 DNA is TGTGCCAGTAGTATAGAGGGACAGGGGACCTATCAGCCCCAGCATTTT.

The CDR3 DNA is TGTGCCAGCAGTGTCACCGGGACTAGCGGGGGGTCACAAGAGACCCAGTACTTC. Protein product: CASSVTGTSGGSQETQYF. V gene TRBV6-1 combines with J gene TRBJ2-5; 15 positions agree with TRBD2. This CDR3 spans 18 amino acids. Trimming removed 4 bases from V and 2 bases from J; junction bases left unmatched: 8. Germline CDR1 is MNHNS and CDR2 is SASEGT.